A selection of T cell receptor beta chains follows, all from one sample in a study of CD8 T cells in ankylosing spondylitis. TCRdb reprocessed the 5' RACE reads via MiXCR and lists one record per CDR3 protein. This table has tens of thousands of distinct CDR3 sequences, 27% appearing once. What was sequenced was blood, either unsorted or a sorted T cell fraction (not recorded which). Receptors originate from a male donor with ankylosing spondylitis or in good health (not recorded which). CDR3s include the opening cysteine and the closing phenylalanine or tryptophan. The D gene is left open where the match is weak. A row's size may be missing; if present it is once, few, many or a size class.

abundance	v_gene	d_gene	j_gene	CDR3nt	CDR3aa
.	TRBV12-5	.	TRBJ2-6	TGTGCTAGTGGTTTGACCTTTCCCAAGACCTCTGGGGCCAACGTCCTGACTTTC	CASGLTFPKTSGANVLTF
.	TRBV6-1	TRBD2	TRBJ2-3	TGTGCCAGCAGGTTCGGGACTAGCGGGAGTTGGGTGCCAGATACGCAGTATTTT	CASRFGTSGSWVPDTQYF
.	TRBV14	.	TRBJ1-1	TGTGCCAGCAGCCCTGTGCCGGGCTGGGGCACTGAAGCTTTCTTT	CASSPVPGWGTEAFF
.	TRBV29-1	.	TRBJ1-4	TGCAGCGTTGGCAGAAATGAAAAACTGTTTTTT	CSVGRNEKLFF
.	TRBV20-1	.	TRBJ1-2	TGCAGTGCTAGTACAGGATACTATGGCTACACCTTC	CSASTGYYGYTF
.	TRBV4-1	TRBD1	TRBJ1-5	TGCGCCAGCAGCCATCCTGAAGAGACAGGGGCGACTCAGCCCCAGCATTTT	CASSHPEETGATQPQHF
.	TRBV7-9	.	TRBJ1-1	TGTGCCAGCAGCTGGCATCAAGGGCTACTTGAAGCTTTCTTT	CASSWHQGLLEAFF
few	TRBV7-6	TRBD1	TRBJ1-1	TGTGCCAGCAGCCCAGGACAGGGCTACACTGAAGCTTTCTTT	CASSPGQGYTEAFF
.	TRBV20-1	.	TRBJ2-7	TGCAGTGCGGGGCATACCTACGAGCAGTACTTC	CSAGHTYEQYF
.	TRBV3-1	.	TRBJ2-1	TGTGCCACGGAGGGGGTCGATGAGCAGTTCTTC	CATEGVDEQFF
.	TRBV7-2	TRBD1	TRBJ1-1	TGTGCCAGCAGATCCACAGGGGTGAACACTGAAGCTTTCTTT	CASRSTGVNTEAFF
few	TRBV6-5	.	TRBJ1-2	TGTGCCAGCAGTTACGGGGCAGCCAGCTATGGCTACACCTTC	CASSYGAASYGYTF
few	TRBV15	TRBD1	TRBJ2-3	TGTGCCACCAGCACAGACAGGGGACGTGGCACAGATACGCAGTATTTT	CATSTDRGRGTDTQYF
few	TRBV2	.	TRBJ2-1	TGTGCCAGCAGTGTAGCCGGGGGGGCAGGGGGTGAGCAGTTCTTC	CASSVAGGAGGEQFF
.	TRBV5-1	.	TRBJ2-3	TGCGCCAGCAGCGCCTACAGGGAGCTGACAGATACGCAGTATTTT	CASSAYRELTDTQYF
.	TRBV20-1	.	TRBJ2-1	TGCAGTGCTGAGGGGACCTACAATGAGCAGTTCTTC	CSAEGTYNEQFF
.	TRBV5-1	TRBD1	TRBJ2-1	TGCGCCAGCAGCTTCGAACAGGGGCGCTTGAATGAGCAGTTCTTC	CASSFEQGRLNEQFF
few	TRBV20-1	.	TRBJ2-1	TGCAGTGCTGGAGCGGGTGGGAGGGGGCGCTGGAATGAGCAGTTCTTC	CSAGAGGRGRWNEQFF
.	TRBV5-6	.	TRBJ1-1	TGTGCCAGCAGCTCCCAGGGGCGCATGAACACTGAAGCTTTCTTT	CASSSQGRMNTEAFF
.	TRBV6-6	.	TRBJ2-5	TGTGCCAGCAGTTACAAAGAGACCCAGTACTTC	CASSYKETQYF
.	TRBV5-1	.	TRBJ1-1	TGCGCCAGCAGCCTATACGACGGTAACACTGAAGCTTTCTTT	CASSLYDGNTEAFF
many	TRBV15	.	TRBJ2-7	TGTGCCACCAGCAGAGACCAGGCTTCCTACGAGCAGTACTTC	CATSRDQASYEQYF
few	TRBV24-1	TRBD2	TRBJ2-2	TGTGCCACCAGGGGGAGCGGGAATTGCACCGGGGAGCTGTTTTTT	CATRGSGNCTGELFF
many	TRBV12-3/TRBV12-4	.	TRBJ2-7	TGTGCCAGCAGTTCGGGGCAGGGTTACGAGCAGTACTTC	CASSSGQGYEQYF
.	TRBV5-5	.	TRBJ1-1	TGTGCCAGCAGCTTGGGGGGGAAAGCTTTCTTT	CASSLGGKAFF
few	TRBV28	TRBD2	TRBJ2-3	TGTGCCAGCAGTACCCGGACTAGCGGGGGTTACTATGAACAGTCAGATACGCAGTATTTT	CASSTRTSGGYYEQSDTQYF
.	TRBV5-1	.	TRBJ1-1	TGCGCCAGCAGCTCAATCCAGGGAGAGGGTGAAGCTTTCTTT	CASSSIQGEGEAFF
.	TRBV18	TRBD1	TRBJ2-7	TGTGCCAGCGCCTGGGACAGCCTCTACGAGCAGTACTTC	CASAWDSLYEQYF
.	TRBV20-1	TRBD2	TRBJ2-1	TGCAGTGCTCCTCCGGGAGCGGGGAATGAGCAGTTCTTC	CSAPPGAGNEQFF
.	TRBV18	.	TRBJ2-7	TGTGCCAGCTCCCTTTCGGGGGCATCCTACGAGCAGTACTTC	CASSLSGASYEQYF
.	TRBV5-1	TRBD2	TRBJ2-5	TGCGCCAGCAGCGTGCGACTAGCGGGGTTCTCACAAGAGACCCAGTACTTC	CASSVRLAGFSQETQYF
.	TRBV20-1	TRBD1	TRBJ1-5	TGCAGTGCTGCGGGCGGGACAGGGGCCGGCAATCAGCCCCAGCATTTT	CSAAGGTGAGNQPQHF
.	TRBV12-3/TRBV12-4	.	TRBJ2-5	TGTGCCAGCAGTTTTAGCCCTAACGAAGAGACCCAGTACTTC	CASSFSPNEETQYF
many	TRBV28	.	TRBJ1-4	TGTGCCAGCCGACTACTGGTGGGGACGGTCCACAATGAAAAACTGTTTTTT	CASRLLVGTVHNEKLFF
.	TRBV29-1	TRBD2	TRBJ2-1	TGCAGCGCCTTAGCGGGAGCATGGGAGCAGTTCTTC	CSALAGAWEQFF
.	TRBV7-3	.	TRBJ2-3	TGTGCCAGCAGCTTATTCAGCGGATCAGACACAGATACGCAGTATTTT	CASSLFSGSDTDTQYF
.	TRBV9	.	TRBJ1-6	TGTGCCAGCAGCGCACAGGGTCAGTATTCACCCCTCCACTTT	CASSAQGQYSPLHF
few	TRBV5-1	.	TRBJ2-3	TGCGCCAGCAGCAGGAGGGAGATGGGGGATACGCAGTATTTT	CASSRREMGDTQYF
.	TRBV12-3/TRBV12-4	.	TRBJ2-1	TGTGCCAGCAGTTTTAAGCTCAGGGGGGTCGACAATGAGCAGTTCTTC	CASSFKLRGVDNEQFF
few	TRBV7-2	.	TRBJ1-4	TGTGCCAGCAGCTTATTTGCGGGGTCAACTAATGAAAAACTGTTTTTT	CASSLFAGSTNEKLFF
.	TRBV5-1	TRBD1	TRBJ1-4	TGCGCCAGCAGCTTGGGGACAGGGGATAATGAAAAACTGTTTTTT	CASSLGTGDNEKLFF
few	TRBV5-1	.	TRBJ2-1	TGCGCCAGCAGCCTAACTAGTCAGGGCTACAATGAGCAGTTCTTC	CASSLTSQGYNEQFF
.	TRBV5-1	TRBD1	TRBJ1-5	TGCGCCAGCAGCTTGGGACAGGGCGTACAGCCCCAGCATTTT	CASSLGQGVQPQHF
.	TRBV5-1	.	TRBJ1-1	TGCGCCAGCAGCCTCCAGGGGACGGGGACTGAAGCTTTCTTT	CASSLQGTGTEAFF
few	TRBV20-1	TRBD2	TRBJ2-1	TGCAGTGCTACACTAGCGGGAGGGCAGTTCTTC	CSATLAGGQFF
few	TRBV9	TRBD1	TRBJ1-3	TGTGCCAGCAGCGTCAGGACAGGGGCTGGAAACACCATATATTTT	CASSVRTGAGNTIYF
many	TRBV27	TRBD1	TRBJ1-5	TGTGCCAGCAGTTTAGGGACAGGGGGACAGCCCCAGCATTTT	CASSLGTGGQPQHF
.	TRBV15	.	TRBJ1-1	TGTGCCACCAGCCAAACTGGACACCTAGGGACTGAAGCTTTCTTT	CATSQTGHLGTEAFF
many	TRBV27	.	TRBJ1-4	TGTGCCAGCAGTTTATACCCGGTGGATAATGAAAAACTGTTTTTT	CASSLYPVDNEKLFF
.	TRBV28	.	TRBJ2-3	TGTGCCAGCAGCTCCGGACGGGATACGCAGTATTTT	CASSSGRDTQYF
few	TRBV5-1	.	TRBJ2-1	TGCGCCAGCAGCTACCCCTCCACGGGGGTCAATGAGCAGTTCTTC	CASSYPSTGVNEQFF
few	TRBV7-2	.	TRBJ2-4	TGTGCCAGCAGCAAGGACCGGCTAAACATTCAGTACTTC	CASSKDRLNIQYF
.	TRBV5-1	.	TRBJ1-5	TGCGCCAGCAGCTTGTTCGGGAATCAGCCCCAGCATTTT	CASSLFGNQPQHF
few	TRBV5-1	.	TRBJ2-3	TGCGCCAGCAGCTTGTACGGGGGGCCCACAGATACGCAGTATTTT	CASSLYGGPTDTQYF
few	TRBV27	.	TRBJ2-1	TGTGCCAGCAGTTTATATAGACCGGGCGATGAGCAGTTCTTC	CASSLYRPGDEQFF